This entry features one TCR beta chain sequence. Its matching antigen is unknown. The data belong to a study of cytomegalovirus exposure and HLA in healthy donors. Whole-study findings and limits: Sequencing likely produced, as an artifact, a cluster of highly shared sequence variants. When presence/absence was analysed, sequencing depth was taken to be roughly uniform across donors.

With 60 Vbeta and 13 Jbeta primers, the PCR was carried out. The repertoire was sequenced with immunoSEQ multiplex PCR; TCRdb's copy has only in-frame clones and lacks some. This sample carries fewer than 110,000 clones, approximately 80% of them seen once, and the ten largest clones take 4.2%. Germline assignment: CDR1 MGHRA and CDR2 YSYEKL. CDR3 length: 15 amino acids. Trimming cost V 1 base and J 0 bases, with 7 bases left between them. This sequence joins TRBV4-1 and TRBJ1-5, with no clear D. The sequence was collected from a male donor in good health and CMV-seronegative. Input material: PBMCs. The CDR3 sequence: CASSQGAYSNQPQHF. As DNA, the CDR3 is TGCGCCAGCAGCCAAGGCGCGTATAGCAATCAGCCCCAGCATTTT.